This T cell receptor beta chain was obtained from a study of cytomegalovirus exposure and HLA in healthy donors. Regarding the study as a whole: Under in vitro conditions, three CMV-associated chains were confirmed as specific for CMV antigens.

Only in-frame clones appear in the TCRdb table, and some are missing; sequencing was by immunoSEQ multiplex PCR. Of about 200,000 clones in the sample, about 79% were seen once. Details on this clone: Its antigen is unknown.

The V gene's germline CDR1 is SGHRS and CDR2 YFSETQ. Unmatched junction bases numbered 19, after V lost 4 bases and J lost 4 bases. The CDR3 has 19 amino acids. The source of this sequence is a young woman in good health and CMV-seropositive. The chain uses TRBV5-1 and TRBJ2-5; TRBD2 aligns across 10 bases. Source material: PBMCs. CDR3 in DNA: TGCGCCAGCAGCCGGGAGGCACGGCTAGCGGGAGATCTGGGAGAGACCCAGTACTTC. It specifies CASSREARLAGDLGETQYF.